This T cell receptor (beta chain) was observed in a study of cytomegalovirus exposure and HLA in healthy donors. Study in general: The roughly 670 first-cohort repertoires shared a platform with the 130 or so validation repertoires, as reported in a later analysis. Notes on the study in general: CMV antigen specificity of a few CMV-associated chains was confirmed in vitro. 164 TCR beta chains were listed as cytomegalovirus-associated.

CDR1 and CDR2 from the germline V gene are LNHNV and YYDKDF (reference sequence). The J segment lost 3 bases and the V segment lost 4 bases, leaving 12 bases of the junction unmatched. This CDR3 has 19 amino acids. A note on this clone: Its antigen is undetermined.

Data came from immunoSEQ multiplex PCR; TCRdb stores just in-frame clones and leaves some out. The sample gives about 250,000 clones, about 90% of which show up once; around 12% is in the top ten. Sequences were obtained from PBMCs. V and J are TRBV15 and TRBJ2-6; TRBD1 matches 10 bases. The sequence was collected from a man between 18 and 35 years old in good health and CMV-seropositive. CDR3 region: CATSNVRGQGLGGANVLTF. The CDR3 DNA sequence: TGTGCCACCAGCAATGTCAGGGGACAGGGGTTAGGTGGGGCCAACGTCCTGACTTTC.